The rows below give T cell receptor beta chains drawn from one sample of a study of blood T cell repertoires in COVID-19. TCRdb's table, derived via immunoSEQ multiplex PCR, lists solely in-frame clones and lacks some. The sample records tens of thousands of clones, around 83% being singletons. Sequenced material: peripheral blood. Receptors were obtained from a woman older than 75 in a cohort sampled during active or convalescent COVID-19. Both conserved end residues are part of each CDR3. Each record gives: J gene, D gene, V gene, clone size, CDR3 DNA, CDR3 protein. D genes are given only for firm matches. Not all rows give a size; the values are once, few, many and, for expanded clones, a class.

TRBJ1-2	.	TRBV12-3/TRBV12-4	.	TGTGCCAGCAGACTGCAGGGTACCTATGGCTACACCTTC	CASRLQGTYGYTF
TRBJ1-6	.	TRBV5-5	once	TGTGCCAGCACCCATGGCTTGGAGAATTCACCCCTCCACTTT	CASTHGLENSPLHF
TRBJ1-1	TRBD1	TRBV7-9	.	TGTGCCAGCAGCGTTGGACAGGGAACCACTGAAGCTTTCTTT	CASSVGQGTTEAFF
TRBJ1-1	TRBD1	TRBV28	.	TGTGCCAGCAGTTTCCTCCAGGGGGGAACTGAAGCTTTCTTT	CASSFLQGGTEAFF
TRBJ1-2	TRBD1	TRBV18	.	TGTGCCAGCTCACCACTTGGGACAGGGGGCGACTATGGCTACACCTTC	CASSPLGTGGDYGYTF
TRBJ2-5	TRBD1	TRBV30	.	TGTGCCTGGAGTGACCTCCTACAGGGGGCGGGGGAGACCCAGTACTTC	CAWSDLLQGAGETQYF
TRBJ2-1	.	TRBV10-2	.	TGCGCCAGCAGTGAGTCGAGGGGGGGGTACGACAATGAGCAGTTCTTC	CASSESRGGYDNEQFF
TRBJ2-1	.	TRBV30	.	TGTGCCTGGAGTGTAGAGGCAGGGTCCAACAATGAGCAGTTCTTC	CAWSVEAGSNNEQFF
TRBJ1-2	TRBD1	TRBV11-2	.	TGTGCCAGCAGCTTAGTAGGGGGCCGGCTCTATGGCTACACCTTC	CASSLVGGRLYGYTF
TRBJ2-1	.	TRBV9	few	TGTGCCAGCAGCGTAGTGGGGGGAGGAGGAGGTGAGCAGTTCTTC	CASSVVGGGGGEQFF
TRBJ1-6	TRBD1	TRBV19	.	TGTGCCAGTAGCGCCGGGACAGGGATTTCACCCCTCCACTTT	CASSAGTGISPLHF
TRBJ1-1	.	TRBV5-1	.	TGCGCCAGCAGCTTAGGCGGGGTCGGAGCTTTCTTT	CASSLGGVGAFF
TRBJ1-1	TRBD1	TRBV7-9	.	TGTGCCAGCAGCTTATCGGACAGGGAAGCTTTCTTT	CASSLSDREAFF
TRBJ1-2	TRBD1	TRBV27	.	TGTGCCAGCAGATCCCCAGGGGGCAACTATGGCTACACCTTC	CASRSPGGNYGYTF
TRBJ2-5	.	TRBV5-6	.	TGTGCCAGCAGCCCACAGTGGTCTAATCTCCAAGAGACCCAGTACTTC	CASSPQWSNLQETQYF
TRBJ1-6	.	TRBV5-1	.	TGCGCCAGCAGCTTGGAGCTGCCGGGTTTGGGTTCACCCCTCCACTTT	CASSLELPGLGSPLHF
TRBJ2-3	.	TRBV7-9	.	TGTGCCAGCAGCCGTGGAGAAAGGCCCACAGATACGCAGTATTTT	CASSRGERPTDTQYF
TRBJ2-1	.	TRBV21-1	.	TGTGCCAGCAGCAACCCCGGGACAGGGGAGAATGAGCAGTTCTTC	CASSNPGTGENEQFF
TRBJ2-3	TRBD2	TRBV30	.	TGTGCCTGGAGTTCGCTAGCGGGAGAAGATACGCAGTATTTT	CAWSSLAGEDTQYF
TRBJ1-4	TRBD1	TRBV18	.	TGTGCCAGCTCACTCGGGACAGGCCTGGATGAAAAACTGTTTTTT	CASSLGTGLDEKLFF
TRBJ2-4	.	TRBV5-4	.	TGTGCCAGCAGCTTGGCGGCGGGGGCAGCCAAAAACATTCAGTACTTC	CASSLAAGAAKNIQYF
TRBJ2-2	.	TRBV29-1	.	TGCAGCGTTTCACCGGACAGGAACACCGGGGAGCTGTTTTTT	CSVSPDRNTGELFF
TRBJ1-3	.	TRBV2	.	TGTGCCAGCAGTCCCACTCCGGTCTCTGGAAACACCATATATTTT	CASSPTPVSGNTIYF
TRBJ1-2	.	TRBV4-2	.	TGTGCCAGCAGCCTTTTCCTTACTAACTATGGCTACACCTTC	CASSLFLTNYGYTF
TRBJ1-5	.	TRBV5-1	once	TGCGCCAGCAGCTTGGAGGGGGGGTATAGCAATCAGCCCCAGCATTTT	CASSLEGGYSNQPQHF
TRBJ1-2	.	TRBV15	.	TGTGCCACCAGCAGAGTCGGGGGTAGCGGCTACACCTTC	CATSRVGGSGYTF
TRBJ1-1	.	TRBV5-4	.	TGTGCCAGCAGCTTGGCAAGGGGAGGCACTGAAGCTTTCTTT	CASSLARGGTEAFF
TRBJ2-1	TRBD2	TRBV7-3	.	TGTGCCAGCAGCTTATTGGGACTACATTACAATGAGCAGTTCTTC	CASSLLGLHYNEQFF
TRBJ2-1	.	TRBV2	once	TGTGCCAGCAGTGACAGGGTACCATACAATGAGCAGTTCTTC	CASSDRVPYNEQFF
TRBJ1-2	.	TRBV3-1/TRBV3-2	.	TGTGCCAGCAGCCTTAGCTCCCTCGTAATCTATGGCTACACCTTC	CASSLSSLVIYGYTF
TRBJ2-5	.	TRBV7-2	.	TGTGCCAGCAGCTTAGCGGGAAACAGGGTTGGGGAGACCCAGTACTTC	CASSLAGNRVGETQYF
TRBJ1-3	.	TRBV7-2	.	TGTGCCAGCAGCTTAGTTTGGGGAGTCGGAAACACCATATATTTT	CASSLVWGVGNTIYF
TRBJ2-5	TRBD1	TRBV5-6	.	TGTGCCAGCAGTCCTAAGGGGACAGGACAAGAGACCCAGTACTTC	CASSPKGTGQETQYF
TRBJ1-4	.	TRBV19	.	TGTGCCAGTAGTATAGACAGGAACCGTGAAAAACTGTTTTTT	CASSIDRNREKLFF
TRBJ1-3	TRBD1	TRBV28	.	TGTGCCAGCAGTTTTCGGCCTGTGGGACAGGGGAGAAACACCATATATTTT	CASSFRPVGQGRNTIYF
TRBJ2-5	.	TRBV5-4	.	TGTGCCAGCAGTCGTCGACAACAAGTACAAGAGACCCAGTACTTC	CASSRRQQVQETQYF
TRBJ1-1	.	TRBV28	once	TGTGCCAGCAGTCCATGGGCTCAGCTGAACACTGAAGCTTTCTTT	CASSPWAQLNTEAFF
TRBJ1-1	TRBD1	TRBV19	.	TGTGCCAGTAGTATAAGACAGGGGTTAGGTGAAGCTTTCTTT	CASSIRQGLGEAFF
TRBJ1-5	.	TRBV6-5	.	TGTGCCAGCAGTTGGGGGGGTAATAGCAATCAGCCCCAGCATTTT	CASSWGGNSNQPQHF
TRBJ2-3	TRBD1	TRBV18	.	TGTGCCAGCTCGTCCCAGGGGGCTAGCACAGATACGCAGTATTTT	CASSSQGASTDTQYF
TRBJ2-3	TRBD2	TRBV3-1/TRBV3-2	.	TGTGCCAGCAGCCAACCGGGAGGGGGCACAGATACGCAGTATTTT	CASSQPGGGTDTQYF
TRBJ2-1	TRBD2	TRBV7-9	.	TGTGCCAGCAGCCTAGAGGGACTAGCGGGGTACAATGAGCAGTTCTTC	CASSLEGLAGYNEQFF
TRBJ1-1	TRBD1	TRBV27	.	TGTGCCAGCAGTTCTATTCCGGGACAGATGAACACTGAAGCTTTCTTT	CASSSIPGQMNTEAFF
TRBJ2-2	.	TRBV5-1	.	TGCGCCAGCAGCTTGGAGGCGGCAGGGCTCGGGGAGCTGTTTTTT	CASSLEAAGLGELFF
TRBJ1-3	.	TRBV29-1	.	TGCAGCGCCGGGACTGGAAACACCATATATTTT	CSAGTGNTIYF
TRBJ2-4	TRBD1	TRBV2	.	TGTGCCAGCAGTGGGAGGACAGGGCTAAACATTCAGTACTTC	CASSGRTGLNIQYF
TRBJ2-2	TRBD1	TRBV24-1	.	TGTGCCACCCGCGGGACAGGGGGTTCCGGGGAGCTGTTTTTT	CATRGTGGSGELFF
TRBJ1-1	.	TRBV11-3	.	TGTGCCAGCAGCCCACAGGGACGGTCGAACACTGAAGCTTTCTTT	CASSPQGRSNTEAFF
TRBJ1-1	TRBD1	TRBV5-1	few	TGCGCCAGCAGCTTGGAGCCAGGGGGCACTGAAGCTTTCTTT	CASSLEPGGTEAFF
TRBJ1-1	.	TRBV19	.	TGTGCCAGTAGTATAGATCGGCACCTCCCCAGGTCGAACACTGAAGCTTTCTTT	CASSIDRHLPRSNTEAFF
TRBJ2-1	TRBD2	TRBV7-3	few	TGTGCCAGCAGCTCCCGACTAGCTCGGGTCAATGAGCAGTTCTTC	CASSSRLARVNEQFF
TRBJ2-3	TRBD2	TRBV27	.	TGTGCCAGCAGTTTAAGCGGGACTACCCTGCCGCACTCAGATACGCAGTATTTT	CASSLSGTTLPHSDTQYF